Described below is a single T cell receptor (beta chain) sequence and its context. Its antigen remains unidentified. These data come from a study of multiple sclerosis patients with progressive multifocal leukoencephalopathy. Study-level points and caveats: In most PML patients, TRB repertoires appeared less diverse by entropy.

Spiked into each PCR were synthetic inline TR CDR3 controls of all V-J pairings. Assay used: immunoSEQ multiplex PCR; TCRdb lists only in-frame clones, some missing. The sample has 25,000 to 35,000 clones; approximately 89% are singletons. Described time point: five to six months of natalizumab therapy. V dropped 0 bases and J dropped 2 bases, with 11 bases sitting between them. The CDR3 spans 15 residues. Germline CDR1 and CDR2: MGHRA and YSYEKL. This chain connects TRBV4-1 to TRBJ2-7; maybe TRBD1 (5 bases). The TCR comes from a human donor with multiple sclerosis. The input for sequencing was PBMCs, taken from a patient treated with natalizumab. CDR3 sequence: CASSQDPPGTYEQYF. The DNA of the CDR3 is TGCGCCAGCAGCCAAGATCCGCCAGGGACCTACGAGCAGTACTTC.